This passage covers 16 T cell receptor beta chains from one sample sequenced in a study of T cells in Graves' hyperthyroidism and ophthalmopathy. Amplification yielded TCR beta CDR3 regions, with RNA transcripts as the source. During a first-round RT-PCR of the TCR CDR3, the HTBI primer set was used. Via MiXCR, TCRdb re-called the multiplex PCR reads, giving one row per CDR3 protein. The table includes fewer than 600,000 distinct CDR3 sequences, approximately 15% detected once. Sequences were obtained from blood. Receptors originate from a woman aged 40 to 49 with Graves' hyperthyroidism.

This clonotype was recorded at least ten times. The chain employs TRBV12-3 or TRBV12-4 and TRBJ2-7; D is perhaps TRBD2 (5 bases). The V end was cut by 3 bases, the J end by 2 bases, with 11 bases between. The CDR3 runs to 14 residues. The CDR3 DNA follows: TGTGCCAGCAGTTTTTCAAGCGGAGCCTACGAGCAGTACTTC. Translation gives CASSFSSGAYEQYF.

This clonotype was seen at least ten times. The CDR3 is CASSLGPGWDEQFF. The CDR3 DNA reads as TGTGCCAGCAGCTTAGGTCCAGGTTGGGATGAGCAGTTCTTC. The V and J genes are TRBV11-2 and TRBJ2-1; D not resolved. The CDR3 contains 14 residues. Germline values: CDR1 SGHAT, CDR2 FQNNGV. V shed 1 base and J shed 8 bases, with 12 bases lying between them.

The chain uses TRBV3-1 and TRBJ1-5, with D uncertain. The V gene lost 1 base and the J gene lost 2 bases, with 6 bases spanning the gap. Germline values: CDR1 LGHDT, CDR2 YNNKEL (reference sequence). The CDR3 sequence is 14 residues long. The CDR3, as DNA: TGTGCCAGCAGCCAAGGGTTAGGCAATCAGCCCCAGCATTTT. Translating gives CASSQGLGNQPQHF. The complete variable domain, with remaining parts taken from reference TRBV3-1 and TRBJ1-5, reads DTAVSQTPKYLVTQMGNDKSIKCEQNLGHDTMYWYKQDSKKFLKIMFSYNNKELIINETVPNRFSPKSPDKAHLNLHINSLELGDSAVYFCASSQGLGNQPQHFGDGTRLSIL.

For this clonotype: This clone may be a read error of a much larger clone one base away. The chain is built from TRBV12-3 or TRBV12-4 and TRBJ2-3; TRBD1 agrees at 10 bases. The CDR3 has 13 residues. V gave up 5 bases and J gave up 8 bases; unmatched junction bases: 4. The CDR3 loop reads CASSTGTGVTQYF. The CDR3, as DNA: TGTGCCAGCAGTACCGGGACAGGGGTTACGCAGTATTTT.

There are many counts of this clonotype. V gene TRBV6-1 combines with J gene TRBJ2-1; TRBD2 matches at 7 bases. The CDR3 has 16 residues. V was pared by 5 bases and J by 0 bases, with 7 bases of the junction left unmatched. Per the germline V gene, CDR1 is MNHNS and CDR2 is SASEGT. The CDR3 DNA follows: TGTGCCAGCAGTCGTAGCGGGTATGGCTCCTACAATGAGCAGTTCTTC. This gives the protein CASSRSGYGSYNEQFF.

This clonotype was found many times. This chain joins TRBV28 and TRBJ1-5; 7 positions match TRBD1. CDR3 length: 17 residues. Germline V gives CDR1 MDHEN, CDR2 SYDVKM. The trim removed 8 bases at V and 0 bases at J, leaving 13 bases unmatched. CDR3 protein: CASVGRGGRYSNQPQHF. The CDR3 DNA sequence: TGTGCCAGCGTTGGGAGAGGGGGCCGATATAGCAATCAGCCCCAGCATTTT. The whole variable domain, filled in from reference TRBV28 and TRBJ1-5, reads DVKVTQSSRYLVKRTGEKVFLECVQDMDHENMFWYRQDPGLGLRLIYFSYDVKMKEKGDIPEGYSVSREKKERFSLILESASTNQTSMYLCASVGRGGRYSNQPQHFGDGTRLSIL.

CDR3 region: CSARDPRRGNNEQFF. CDR3 nucleotides: TGCAGTGCTAGAGATCCTAGGCGTGGGAACAATGAGCAGTTCTTC. The V gene is TRBV20-1, the J gene TRBJ2-1; D ambiguous. V gave up 0 bases and J gave up 5 bases, with 14 bases separating them. Per the germline V gene, CDR1 is DFQATT and CDR2 is SNEGSKA (reference sequence). The CDR3 consists of 15 residues.

V is TRBV12-3 or TRBV12-4 and J is TRBJ2-3, with 7 bases that match TRBD2. This CDR3 is built from 17 residues. V shed 4 bases and J 2 bases; nucleotides not matched to a gene: 12. As DNA, the CDR3 is TGTGCCAGCAGTTCCGGGACTACCTTTTTATACACAGATACGCAGTATTTT. Its protein product is CASSSGTTFLYTDTQYF.

This clonotype was observed once. The rearrangement links TRBV5-4 to TRBJ1-6, with 8 bases aligning to TRBD1. The CDR3 length is 16 residues. Germline CDR1 SGHNT, CDR2 YYREEE (reference sequence). The J segment lost 5 bases and the V segment lost 3 bases, leaving 7 bases of the junction unmatched. The CDR3 bases are TGTGCCAGCAGCTACGGAGGGACAGGACATAATTCACCCCTCCACTTT. Its translation is CASSYGGTGHNSPLHF. The full variable domain, with the rest looked up from reference TRBV5-4 and TRBJ1-6, is ETGVTQSPTHLIKTRGQQVTLRCSSQSGHNTVSWYQQALGQGPQFIFQYYREEENGRGNFPPRFSGLQFPNYSSELNVNALELDDSALYLCASSYGGTGHNSPLHFGNGTRLTVT.

Many counts were recorded for this clonotype. J is TRBJ2-1 and V is TRBV27; weak D call: TRBD2 (5 bases). V was trimmed by 4 bases and J by 1 base, leaving 14 bases between them. The germline V gene has CDR1 MNHEY and CDR2 SMNVEV (reference sequence). CDR3 length: 16 residues. Here the CDR3 reads CASSSDSHGSYNEQFF. For the CDR3, the DNA is TGTGCCAGCAGTTCGGACTCTCACGGTTCCTACAATGAGCAGTTCTTC.

This clonotype was seen ten or more times. The chain carries TRBV28 and TRBJ1-1; D unresolved. Trimming pared 3 bases from V and 0 bases from J, leaving 8 bases between. Germline CDR1 MDHEN, CDR2 SYDVKM. CDR3 length equals 14 residues. CDR3 protein: CASSFPRMNTEAFF. The CDR3 DNA reads TGTGCCAGCAGTTTCCCTAGAATGAACACTGAAGCTTTCTTT. Complete variable domain (other parts from reference TRBV28 and TRBJ1-1): DVKVTQSSRYLVKRTGEKVFLECVQDMDHENMFWYRQDPGLGLRLIYFSYDVKMKEKGDIPEGYSVSREKKERFSLILESASTNQTSMYLCASSFPRMNTEAFFGQGTRLTVV.

At least ten counts were recorded for this clonotype. The chain carries TRBV28 and TRBJ1-2; 9 positions agree with TRBD1. Germline CDR1 reads MDHEN; CDR2 reads SYDVKM. This CDR3 is built from 17 residues. Trimming removed 6 bases from V and 3 bases from J; junction bases left unmatched: 14. This CDR3 reads CASRHPTGTGSDYGYTF. CDR3 coding DNA: TGTGCCAGCAGGCATCCGACCGGGACAGGGTCGGACTATGGCTACACCTTC.

The J gene is TRBJ1-1, the V gene TRBV20-1; tentatively, D is TRBD1 (5 bases). This CDR3 has 13 amino acids. Germline V gene lookup returns CDR1 DFQATT and CDR2 SNEGSKA (reference sequence). Trimming removed 3 bases at V and 4 bases at J, with 12 bases between. Here the CDR3 reads CSARPGGGTEAFF. In DNA, the CDR3 is TGCAGTGCTAGGCCCGGGGGTGGCACTGAAGCTTTCTTT.

This clonotype was recorded at least ten times. The chain links TRBV28 to TRBJ2-1; no clear D. Germline CDR1 MDHEN, CDR2 SYDVKM. V lost 7 bases and J lost 8, with 18 bases in between. This CDR3 is 14 amino acids long. CDR3 DNA: TGTGCCAGCACCGGGTCCAACACGTTCTATGAGCAGTTCTTC. This encodes CASTGSNTFYEQFF.

This clonotype was seen many times. V and J are TRBV28 and TRBJ2-1, with D uncertain. Germline CDR1 and CDR2: MDHEN and SYDVKM. Deletions cut 2 bases from V and 2 bases from J, with 4 bases between. The CDR3 length is 13 residues. In DNA, the CDR3 is TGTGCCAGCAGTTTACCGACCTACAATGAGCAGTTCTTC. Translated: CASSLPTYNEQFF.

This clonotype showed up just a few times. The chain joins TRBV19 to TRBJ2-7, with D unresolved. The CDR3 sequence is 14 residues long. Trimming shortened V by 3 bases and J by 4 bases, and 13 bases separated the two germline ends. Germline V lookup: CDR1 LNHDA, CDR2 SQIVND (reference sequence). The CDR3 sequence is CASSIIFGPYEQYF. The CDR3, as DNA: TGTGCCAGTAGTATCATTTTCGGACCGTACGAGCAGTACTTC.